This T cell receptor (beta chain) was found in a study of spatial heterogeneity in lung cancer. Study details: Beta-chain sequences consistently outnumbered alpha-chain sequences in detection. The mean occurrence of each unique TCR and UMI combination in raw reads exceeded nine.

The study's findings and limits: Expanded TCR counts, ubiquitous and regional, correlated respectively with ubiquitous and regional nonsynonymous mutation counts. It was found that expanded intratumoral alpha and beta TCR counts tracked tumor mutation counts.

Each CDR3 protein gets one entry after TCRdb re-called the 5' RACE reads with MiXCR. Seen here are about 10,000 distinct CDR3 sequences, more than 5% observed once, and the top ten hold 10%. The time point: sample taken at primary tumor resection. Whole RNA was taken from tumor, nontumor lung or frozen PBMC; it was then sequenced unsorted. This clonotype was detected ten times or more. Its specificity is unknown. This specimen was lung tumor tissue, taken at surgery. The TCR sequence derives from a male donor with early-stage non-small cell lung cancer.

In nucleotides, the CDR3 is TGCGCCAGCAGCTTGGACCCCCCAAGCTATGGCTACACCTTC. It translates to CASSLDPPSYGYTF. V and J are TRBV5-1 and TRBJ1-2, with D unresolved. The CDR3 is made up of 14 amino acids. Trimming left V 0 bases short and J 4 bases short, with 10 bases between. Germline CDR1 and CDR2: SGHRS and YFSETQ.